The clone carrying this T cell receptor beta chain came up many times. The antigen is not known. TCRdb passed the 5' RACE reads through MiXCR, listing each CDR3 protein once. Of tens of thousands of distinct CDR3 sequences listed, about 4.3% are singletons. This entry is derived from a study of neurological immune-mediated disorders. Specified time point: longitudinal time-point 3. Unsorted libraries were prepared from 2 million PBMCs held at -80 C. The length of the CDR3 is 12 residues. CDR1 MNHEY and CDR2 SVGEGT come from the germline V gene. Trimming removed 8 bases at V and 7 bases at J, with 12 bases between. Study-level findings and limits: In HTLV-1-associated myelopathy, TCR clonal expansion was greatest, and in multiple sclerosis it was least, below healthy controls.

Sequenced input: PBMCs. The receptor's source is a woman aged 55-75 years with multiple sclerosis. This rearrangement joins TRBV6-2 or TRBV6-3 to TRBJ1-5, with D unresolved. CDR3 sequence (DNA): TGTGCCAGCCTAGGACGGAGCCAGCCCCAGCATTTT. It translates to CASLGRSQPQHF.